This record covers a single T cell receptor (beta chain). A multiplex PCR was run with 60 Vbeta primers and 13 Jbeta primers. Sequencing was performed with immunoSEQ multiplex PCR; in TCRdb, only in-frame clones are kept and a portion is missing. The sample yields about 130,000 clones, about 80% seen once. The CDR3 length is 13 residues. Germline V gene lookup returns CDR1 SGHNT and CDR2 YYREEE (reference sequence). Trimming took 0 bases from V and 15 from J, leaving 16 bases between them. This entry comes from a study of cytomegalovirus exposure and HLA in healthy donors. The J gene is TRBJ2-1, the V gene TRBV5-4; D unclear. The TCR originated in a man aged 18 to 35 in good health and CMV-seronegative. The sequencing sample was made of PBMCs. Here the CDR3 reads CASSLASEFNLFF. CDR3 bases: TGTGCCAGCAGCTTGGCGTCAGAATTCAATCTGTTCTTC.